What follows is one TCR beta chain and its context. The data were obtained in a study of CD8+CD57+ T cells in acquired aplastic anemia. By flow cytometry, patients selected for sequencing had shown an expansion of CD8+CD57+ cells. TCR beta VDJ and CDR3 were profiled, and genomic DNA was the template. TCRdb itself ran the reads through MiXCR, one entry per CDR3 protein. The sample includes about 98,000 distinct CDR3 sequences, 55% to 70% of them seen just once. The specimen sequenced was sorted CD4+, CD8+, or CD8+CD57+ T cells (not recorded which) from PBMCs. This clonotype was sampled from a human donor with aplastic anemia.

As DNA, the CDR3 is TGTGCCAGCAGCGTAGCTGAAGCGGGACACACAGATACGCAGTATTTT. Encoded protein: CASSVAEAGHTDTQYF. The V call is TRBV9, the J call TRBJ2-3, with D tentatively TRBD2 (7 bases). This CDR3 is built from 16 residues. Germline V gene data show CDR1 as SGDLS and CDR2 as YYNGEE. The ends were cut back, 0 bases at V and 2 bases at J, with 13 bases in the middle.